The clone carrying this T cell receptor (beta chain) has ten or more counts. Antigen specificity is unknown. This record comes from a study of T cells after yellow fever vaccination. General observations from the study: A secondary response was less intense yet reached its peak sooner, at day 5 versus 15. Relatively few clonotypes were ones that appeared in both CD4 and CD8 compartments.

MiXCR was run by TCRdb on the 5' RACE reads, yielding one entry per CDR3 protein. This table has 250,000 or so distinct CDR3 sequences, approximately 3.5% appearing once. The V and J ends lost 0 bases and 3 bases respectively, with 9 bases between them. The CDR3 extends over 16 amino acids. Germline V gives CDR1 SGHTA, CDR2 FQGNSA. This receptor was identified in a man between 18 and 35 years old who received the YFV17D yellow fever vaccine. The chain is built from TRBV7-2 and TRBJ2-6; tentatively, D is TRBD1 or TRBD2 (5 bases each). Here the sequenced sample was PBMCs, taken 15 days after the yellow fever booster vaccination. The CDR3, as DNA: TGTGCCAGCAGCTTAGCGTTGGGGGATGGGGCCAACGTCCTGACTTTC. Encoded protein: CASSLALGDGANVLTF.